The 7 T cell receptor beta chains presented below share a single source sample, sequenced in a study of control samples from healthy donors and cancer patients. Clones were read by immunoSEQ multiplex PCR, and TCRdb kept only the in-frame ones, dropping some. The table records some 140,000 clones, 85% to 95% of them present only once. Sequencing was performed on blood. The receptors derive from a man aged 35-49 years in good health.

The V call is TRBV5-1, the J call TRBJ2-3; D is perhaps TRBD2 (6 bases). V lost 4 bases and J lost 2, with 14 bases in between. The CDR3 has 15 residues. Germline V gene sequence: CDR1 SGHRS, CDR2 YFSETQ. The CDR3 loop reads CASSVASAITDTQYF. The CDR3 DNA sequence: TGCGCCAGCAGCGTCGCTAGCGCGATCACAGATACGCAGTATTTT.

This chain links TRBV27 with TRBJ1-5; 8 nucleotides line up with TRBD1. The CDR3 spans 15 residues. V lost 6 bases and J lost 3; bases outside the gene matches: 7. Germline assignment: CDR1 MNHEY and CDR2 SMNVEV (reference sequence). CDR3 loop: CASSRTGRDNQPQHF. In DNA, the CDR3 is TGTGCCAGCAGCCGGACAGGGAGGGACAATCAGCCCCAGCATTTT.

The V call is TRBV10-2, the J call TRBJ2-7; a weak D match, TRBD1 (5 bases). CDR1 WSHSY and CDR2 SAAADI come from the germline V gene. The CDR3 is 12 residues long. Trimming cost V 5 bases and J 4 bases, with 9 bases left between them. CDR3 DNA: TGCGCCAGCAGTCCGACAGATTACGAGCAGTACTTC. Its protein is CASSPTDYEQYF.

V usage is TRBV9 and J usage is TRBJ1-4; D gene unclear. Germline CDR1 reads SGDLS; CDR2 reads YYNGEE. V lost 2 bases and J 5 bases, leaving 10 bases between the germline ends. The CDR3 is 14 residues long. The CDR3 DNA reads TGTGCCAGCAGCGTGGAGGGCGGAAATGAAAAACTGTTTTTT. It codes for CASSVEGGNEKLFF.

Here the CDR3 reads CASRGSRAGELFF. Here the CDR3 DNA reads TGTGCCAGTCGGGGATCACGGGCCGGGGAGCTGTTTTTT. The chain joins TRBV6-5 to TRBJ2-2; D might be TRBD2 (5 bases). V lost 9 bases and J 6 bases, leaving 14 bases between the germline ends. The CDR3 is 13 residues long. Germline lookup yields CDR1 MNHEY and CDR2 SVGAGI.

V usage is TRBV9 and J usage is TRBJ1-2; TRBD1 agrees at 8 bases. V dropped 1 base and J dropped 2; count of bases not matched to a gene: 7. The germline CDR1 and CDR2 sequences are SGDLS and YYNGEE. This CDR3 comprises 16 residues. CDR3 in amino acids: CASSVTSAGGNYGYTF. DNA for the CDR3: TGTGCCAGCAGCGTAACGAGCGCAGGGGGCAACTATGGCTACACCTTC.

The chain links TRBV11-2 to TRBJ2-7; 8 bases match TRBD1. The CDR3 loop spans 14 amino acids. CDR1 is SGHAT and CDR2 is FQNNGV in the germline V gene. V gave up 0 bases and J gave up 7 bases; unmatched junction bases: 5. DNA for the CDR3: TGTGCCAGCAGCTTAGACAGGGGGCGTTCAGAGCAGTACTTC. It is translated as CASSLDRGRSEQYF.